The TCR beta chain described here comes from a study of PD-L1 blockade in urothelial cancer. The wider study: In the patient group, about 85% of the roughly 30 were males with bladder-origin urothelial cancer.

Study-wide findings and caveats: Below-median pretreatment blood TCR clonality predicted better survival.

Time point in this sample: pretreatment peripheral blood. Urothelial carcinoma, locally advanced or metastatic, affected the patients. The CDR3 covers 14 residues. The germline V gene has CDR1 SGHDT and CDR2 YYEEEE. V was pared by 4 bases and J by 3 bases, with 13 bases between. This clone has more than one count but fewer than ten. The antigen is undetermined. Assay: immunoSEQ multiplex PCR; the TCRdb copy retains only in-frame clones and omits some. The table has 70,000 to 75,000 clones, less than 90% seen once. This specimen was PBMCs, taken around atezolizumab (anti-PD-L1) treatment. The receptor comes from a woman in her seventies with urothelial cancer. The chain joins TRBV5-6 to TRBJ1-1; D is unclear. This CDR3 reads CASSLERVDTEAFF. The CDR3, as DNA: TGTGCCAGCAGCCTCGAAAGAGTAGACACTGAAGCTTTCTTT.